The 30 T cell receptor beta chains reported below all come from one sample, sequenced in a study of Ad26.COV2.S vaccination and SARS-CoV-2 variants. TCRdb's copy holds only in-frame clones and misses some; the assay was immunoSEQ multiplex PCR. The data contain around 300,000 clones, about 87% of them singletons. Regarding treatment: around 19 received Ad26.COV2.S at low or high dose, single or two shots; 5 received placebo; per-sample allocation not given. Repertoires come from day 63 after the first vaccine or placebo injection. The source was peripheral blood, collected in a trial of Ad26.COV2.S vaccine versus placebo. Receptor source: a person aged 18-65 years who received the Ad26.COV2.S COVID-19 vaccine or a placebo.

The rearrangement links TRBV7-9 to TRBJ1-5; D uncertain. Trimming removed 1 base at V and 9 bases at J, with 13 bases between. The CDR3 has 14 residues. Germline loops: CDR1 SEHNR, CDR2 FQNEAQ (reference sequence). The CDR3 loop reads CASSLGARQGPQHF. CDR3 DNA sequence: TGTGCCAGCAGCTTAGGTGCACGGCAAGGGCCCCAGCATTTT.

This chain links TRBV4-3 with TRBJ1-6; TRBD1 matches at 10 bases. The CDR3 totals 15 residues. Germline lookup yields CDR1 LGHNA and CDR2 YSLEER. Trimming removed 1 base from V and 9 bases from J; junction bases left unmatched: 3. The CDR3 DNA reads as TGCGCCAGCAGCCAAGGGACAGGGGGTTTTTCACCCCTCCACTTT. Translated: CASSQGTGGFSPLHF.

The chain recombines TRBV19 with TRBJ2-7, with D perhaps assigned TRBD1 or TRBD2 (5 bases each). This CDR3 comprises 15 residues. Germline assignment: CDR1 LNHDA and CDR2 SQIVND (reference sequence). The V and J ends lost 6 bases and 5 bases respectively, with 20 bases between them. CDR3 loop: CASSPMGQAGNEQYF. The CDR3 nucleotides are TGTGCCAGTAGCCCCATGGGGCAGGCGGGCAACGAGCAGTACTTC.

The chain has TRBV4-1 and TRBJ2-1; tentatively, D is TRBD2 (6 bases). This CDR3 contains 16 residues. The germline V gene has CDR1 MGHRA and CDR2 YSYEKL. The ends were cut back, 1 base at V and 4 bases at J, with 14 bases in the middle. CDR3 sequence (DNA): TGCGCCAGCAGCCAAGTGTTGGGGGGATCGTACAATGAGCAGTTCTTC. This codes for CASSQVLGGSYNEQFF.

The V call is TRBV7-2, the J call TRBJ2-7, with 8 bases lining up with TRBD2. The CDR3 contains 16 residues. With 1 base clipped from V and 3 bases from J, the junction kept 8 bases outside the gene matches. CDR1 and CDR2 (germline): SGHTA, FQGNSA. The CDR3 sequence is CASSLESTSGYYEQYF. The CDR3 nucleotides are TGTGCCAGCAGCTTAGAGTCTACTAGCGGATACTACGAGCAGTACTTC.

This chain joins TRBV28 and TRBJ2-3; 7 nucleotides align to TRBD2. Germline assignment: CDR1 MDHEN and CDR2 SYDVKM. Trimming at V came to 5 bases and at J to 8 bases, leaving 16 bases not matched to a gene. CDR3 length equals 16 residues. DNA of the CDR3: TGTGCCAGCAGTCAACCGGGCCCGGGAGGAAGTGGTACGCAGTATTTT. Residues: CASSQPGPGGSGTQYF.

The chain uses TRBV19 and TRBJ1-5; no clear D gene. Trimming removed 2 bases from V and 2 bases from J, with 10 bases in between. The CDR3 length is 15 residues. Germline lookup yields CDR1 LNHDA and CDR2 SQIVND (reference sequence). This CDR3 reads CASSILGRGNQPQHF. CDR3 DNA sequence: TGTGCCAGTAGTATACTTGGCCGCGGCAATCAGCCCCAGCATTTT.

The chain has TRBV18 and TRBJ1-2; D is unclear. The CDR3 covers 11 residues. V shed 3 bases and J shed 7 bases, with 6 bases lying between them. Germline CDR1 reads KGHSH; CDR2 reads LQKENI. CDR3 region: CASSPSSGYTF. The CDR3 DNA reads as TGTGCCAGCTCACCCAGTTCTGGCTACACCTTC.

CDR3 in DNA: TGCGCCAGCAGCCAAGATGTGCCGAGTGGCTATGGCTACACCTTC. This translates into CASSQDVPSGYGYTF. V and J are TRBV4-3 and TRBJ1-2, with no clear D. V shed 0 bases and J shed 4 bases, with 12 bases lying between them. The CDR3 runs 15 residues. Per germline, CDR1 LGHNA and CDR2 YSLEER.

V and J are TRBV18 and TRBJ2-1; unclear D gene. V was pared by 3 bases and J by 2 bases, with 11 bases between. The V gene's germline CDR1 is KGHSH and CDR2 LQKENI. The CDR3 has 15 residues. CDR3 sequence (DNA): TGTGCCAGCTCACCGCAAAATCCGGCCTACAATGAGCAGTTCTTC. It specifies CASSPQNPAYNEQFF.

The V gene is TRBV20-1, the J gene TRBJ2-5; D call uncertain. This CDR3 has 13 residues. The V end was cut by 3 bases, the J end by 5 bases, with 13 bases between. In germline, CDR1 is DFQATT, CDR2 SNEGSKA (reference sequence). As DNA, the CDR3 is TGCAGTGCTAGTTCTGGGGTCGGGGAGACCCAGTACTTC. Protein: CSASSGVGETQYF.

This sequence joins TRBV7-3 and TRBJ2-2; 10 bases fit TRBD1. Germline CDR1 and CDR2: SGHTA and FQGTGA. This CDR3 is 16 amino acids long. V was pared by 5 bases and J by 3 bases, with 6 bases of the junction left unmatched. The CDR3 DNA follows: TGTGCCAGCAGCCCCAGGACAGGGGGGCACACCGGGGAGCTGTTTTTT. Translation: CASSPRTGGHTGELFF. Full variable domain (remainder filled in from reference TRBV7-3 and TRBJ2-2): GAGVSQTPSNKVTEKGKYVELRCDPISGHTALYWYRQSLGQGPEFLIYFQGTGAADDSGLPNDRFFAVRPEGSVSTLKIQRTERGDSAVYLCASSPRTGGHTGELFFGEGSRLTVL.

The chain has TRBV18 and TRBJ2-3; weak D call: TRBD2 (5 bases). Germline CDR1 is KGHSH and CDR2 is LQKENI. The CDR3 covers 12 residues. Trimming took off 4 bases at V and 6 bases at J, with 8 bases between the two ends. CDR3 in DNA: TGTGCCAGCTCACAGGGAGTTGATACGCAGTATTTT. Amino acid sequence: CASSQGVDTQYF.

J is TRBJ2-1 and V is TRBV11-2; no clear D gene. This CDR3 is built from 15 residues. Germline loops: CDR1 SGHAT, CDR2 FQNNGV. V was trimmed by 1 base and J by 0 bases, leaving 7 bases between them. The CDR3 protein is CASSLGGSSYNEQFF. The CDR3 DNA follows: TGTGCCAGCAGCTTAGGGGGAAGCTCCTACAATGAGCAGTTCTTC.

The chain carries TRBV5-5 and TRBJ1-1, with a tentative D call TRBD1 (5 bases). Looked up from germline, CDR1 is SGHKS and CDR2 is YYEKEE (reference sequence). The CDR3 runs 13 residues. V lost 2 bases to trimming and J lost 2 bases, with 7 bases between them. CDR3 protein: CASSFQGNTEAFF. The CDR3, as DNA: TGTGCCAGCAGCTTCCAGGGAAACACTGAAGCTTTCTTT.

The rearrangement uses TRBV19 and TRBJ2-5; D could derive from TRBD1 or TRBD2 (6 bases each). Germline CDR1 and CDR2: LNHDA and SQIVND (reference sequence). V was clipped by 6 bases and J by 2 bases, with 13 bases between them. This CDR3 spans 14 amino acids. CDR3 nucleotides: TGTGCCAGTAGCCGGGGGACACGGCAAGAGACCCAGTACTTC. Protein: CASSRGTRQETQYF.

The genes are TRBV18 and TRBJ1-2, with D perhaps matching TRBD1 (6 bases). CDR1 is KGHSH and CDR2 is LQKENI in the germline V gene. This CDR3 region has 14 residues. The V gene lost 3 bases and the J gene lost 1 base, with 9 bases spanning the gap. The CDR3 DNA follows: TGTGCCAGCTCACCGGGCAGGGGTAACTATGGCTACACCTTC. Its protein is CASSPGRGNYGYTF.

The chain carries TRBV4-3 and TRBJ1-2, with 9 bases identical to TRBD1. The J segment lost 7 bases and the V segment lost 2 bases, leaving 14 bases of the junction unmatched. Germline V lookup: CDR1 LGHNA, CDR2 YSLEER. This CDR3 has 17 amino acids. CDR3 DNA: TGCGCCAGCAGCCAATCGTATCGGGACAGGGAAGTTGGTGGCTACACCTTC. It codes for CASSQSYRDREVGGYTF.

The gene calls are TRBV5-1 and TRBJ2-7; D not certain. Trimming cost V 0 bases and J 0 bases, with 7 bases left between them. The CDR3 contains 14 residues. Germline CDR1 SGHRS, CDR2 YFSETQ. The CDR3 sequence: CASSLGLNSYEQYF. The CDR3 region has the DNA TGCGCCAGCAGCTTGGGGTTGAACTCCTACGAGCAGTACTTC.

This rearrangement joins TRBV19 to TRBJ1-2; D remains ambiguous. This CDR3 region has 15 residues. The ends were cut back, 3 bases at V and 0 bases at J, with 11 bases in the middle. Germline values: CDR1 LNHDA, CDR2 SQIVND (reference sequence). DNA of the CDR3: TGTGCCAGTAGTATTTATGGCCTCGCTAACTATGGCTACACCTTC. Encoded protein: CASSIYGLANYGYTF.

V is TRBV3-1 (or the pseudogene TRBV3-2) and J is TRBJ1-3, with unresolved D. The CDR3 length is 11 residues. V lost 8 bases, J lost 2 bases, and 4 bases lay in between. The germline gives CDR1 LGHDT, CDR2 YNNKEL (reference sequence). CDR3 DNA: TGTGCCAGCGCAACTGGAAACACCATATATTTT. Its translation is CASATGNTIYF.

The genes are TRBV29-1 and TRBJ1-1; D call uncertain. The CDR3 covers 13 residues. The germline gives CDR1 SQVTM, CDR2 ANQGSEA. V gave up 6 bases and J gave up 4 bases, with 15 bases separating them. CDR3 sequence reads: CSVDGEFGTEAFF. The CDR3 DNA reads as TGCAGCGTAGATGGGGAATTTGGCACTGAAGCTTTCTTT.

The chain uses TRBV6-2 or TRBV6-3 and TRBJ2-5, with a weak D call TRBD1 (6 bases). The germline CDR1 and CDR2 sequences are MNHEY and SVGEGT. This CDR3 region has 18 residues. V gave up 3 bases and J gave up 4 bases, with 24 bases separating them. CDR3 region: CASSYLSGGQYTRETQYF. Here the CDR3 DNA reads TGTGCCAGCAGTTATTTATCTGGTGGACAGTATACAAGAGAGACCCAGTACTTC.

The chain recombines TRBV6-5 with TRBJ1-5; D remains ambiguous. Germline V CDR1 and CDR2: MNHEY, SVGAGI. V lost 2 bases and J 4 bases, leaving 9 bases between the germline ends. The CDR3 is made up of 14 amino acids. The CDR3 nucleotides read TGTGCCAGCAGTTACGCGAATCGGAATCAGCCCCAGCATTTT. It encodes CASSYANRNQPQHF.

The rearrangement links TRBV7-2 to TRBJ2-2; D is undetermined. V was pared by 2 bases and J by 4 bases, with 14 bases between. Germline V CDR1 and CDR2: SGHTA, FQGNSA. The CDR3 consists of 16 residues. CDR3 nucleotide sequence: TGTGCCAGCAGCTTAAATCCCCCAATGGTCACCGGGGAGCTGTTTTTT. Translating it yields CASSLNPPMVTGELFF.

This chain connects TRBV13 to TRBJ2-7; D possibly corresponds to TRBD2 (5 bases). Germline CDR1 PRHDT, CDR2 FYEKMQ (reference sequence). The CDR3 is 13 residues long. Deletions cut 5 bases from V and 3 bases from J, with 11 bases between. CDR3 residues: CASSTRGDYEQYF. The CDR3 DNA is TGTGCCAGCAGCACCCGGGGAGACTACGAGCAGTACTTC.

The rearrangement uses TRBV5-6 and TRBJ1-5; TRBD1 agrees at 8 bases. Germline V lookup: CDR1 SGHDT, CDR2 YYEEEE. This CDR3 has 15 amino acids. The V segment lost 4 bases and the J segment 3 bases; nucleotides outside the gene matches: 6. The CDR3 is CASSNLDRVNQPQHF. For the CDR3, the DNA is TGTGCCAGCAGCAACCTGGACAGGGTCAATCAGCCCCAGCATTTT.

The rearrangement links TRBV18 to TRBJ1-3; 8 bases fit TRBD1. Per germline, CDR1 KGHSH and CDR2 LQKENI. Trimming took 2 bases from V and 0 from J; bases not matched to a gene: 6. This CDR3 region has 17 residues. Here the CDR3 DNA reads TGTGCCAGCTCACCAGAGACAGGGGCGTACTCTGGAAACACCATATATTTT. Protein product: CASSPETGAYSGNTIYF.

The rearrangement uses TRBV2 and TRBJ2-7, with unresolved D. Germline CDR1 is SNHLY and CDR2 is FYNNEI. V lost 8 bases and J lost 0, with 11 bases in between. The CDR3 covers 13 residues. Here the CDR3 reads CASGSGNSYEQYF. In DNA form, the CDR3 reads TGTGCCAGCGGGTCGGGTAACTCCTACGAGCAGTACTTC. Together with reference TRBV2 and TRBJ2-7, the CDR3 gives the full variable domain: EPEVTQTPSHQVTQMGQEVILRCVPISNHLYFYWYRQILGQKVEFLVSFYNNEISEKSEIFDDQFSVERPDGSNFTLKIRSTKLEDSAMYFCASGSGNSYEQYFGPGTRLTVT.

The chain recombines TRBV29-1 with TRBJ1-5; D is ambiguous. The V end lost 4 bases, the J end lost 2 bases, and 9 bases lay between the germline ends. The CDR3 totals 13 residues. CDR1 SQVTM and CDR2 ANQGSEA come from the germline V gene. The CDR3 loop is CSVGGFGNQPQHF. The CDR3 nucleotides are TGCAGCGTTGGAGGGTTTGGCAATCAGCCCCAGCATTTT.